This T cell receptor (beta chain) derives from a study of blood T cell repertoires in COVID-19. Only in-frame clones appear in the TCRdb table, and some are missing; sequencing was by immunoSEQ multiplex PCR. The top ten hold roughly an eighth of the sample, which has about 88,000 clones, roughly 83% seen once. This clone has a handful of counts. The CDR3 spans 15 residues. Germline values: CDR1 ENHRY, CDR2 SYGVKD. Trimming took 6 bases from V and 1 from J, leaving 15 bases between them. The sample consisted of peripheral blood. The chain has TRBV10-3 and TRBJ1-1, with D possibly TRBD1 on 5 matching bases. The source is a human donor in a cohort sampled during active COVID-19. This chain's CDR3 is CAIRTGSLWNTEAFF. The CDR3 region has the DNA TGTGCCATCAGAACAGGTTCCCTCTGGAACACTGAAGCTTTCTTT.